The 13 T cell receptor beta chains given below trace back to one sample, sequenced in a study of T cell changes during pregnancy in multiple sclerosis. Profiling relied on immunoSEQ multiplex PCR, and the TCRdb table lists in-frame clones only, not all of them. Found here are fewer than 110,000 clones, roughly 90% of them singletons; the top ten hold around 0.8%. Sequencing used peripheral blood, obtained in the third trimester of pregnancy. The receptors stem from a female donor in good health, enrolled as a control in a pregnancy study.

The J gene is TRBJ2-7, the V gene TRBV6-6, with 7 nucleotides matching TRBD1. The CDR3 has 13 amino acids. The germline V gene has CDR1 MNHNY and CDR2 SVGAGI (reference sequence). Trimming took 10 bases from V and 2 from J; bases not matched to a gene: 8. CDR3 DNA sequence: TGTGCCACCGGCCGGGACAGTGCCTACGAGCAGTACTTC. It codes for CATGRDSAYEQYF.

This clone was detected once. This sequence joins TRBV4-2 and TRBJ1-6; possible D gene TRBD1, 5 bases. The CDR3 has 18 residues. V was trimmed by 1 base and J by 3 bases, leaving 16 bases between them. Germline CDR1 is LGHNA and CDR2 is YNFKEQ. The CDR3 DNA follows: TGTGCCAGCAGCCAAGTGCAGGGCCTCCCCCACTATAATTCACCCCTCCACTTT. Amino acids: CASSQVQGLPHYNSPLHF.

The V gene is TRBV4-2, the J gene TRBJ2-1; the D is unclear. The CDR3 length is 16 residues. The germline V gene has CDR1 LGHNA and CDR2 YNFKEQ. Trimming pared 0 bases from V and 5 bases from J, leaving 14 bases between. The CDR3 region is CASSQDPQANNNEQFF. In DNA form, the CDR3 reads TGTGCCAGCAGCCAAGATCCGCAGGCGAACAACAATGAGCAGTTCTTC.

The V call is TRBV19, the J call TRBJ1-5; a weak D match, TRBD1 (5 bases). Per germline, CDR1 LNHDA and CDR2 SQIVND (reference sequence). V gave up 7 bases and J gave up 1 base, with 14 bases separating them. The CDR3 covers 15 residues. CDR3 sequence (DNA): TGTGCCAGTATCTCCGCAGGGTTAAGCAATCAGCCCCAGCATTTT. It is translated as CASISAGLSNQPQHF.

The chain employs TRBV7-9 and TRBJ1-3; 8 bases align to TRBD1. Per the germline V gene, CDR1 is SEHNR and CDR2 is FQNEAQ (reference sequence). The junction had 3 bases not matched to a gene; V was cut back by 2 bases and J by 0 bases. This CDR3 has 16 amino acids. The DNA for the CDR3 is TGTGCCAGCAGCTTATTGGACAGGGCCTCTGGAAACACCATATATTTT. Encoded protein: CASSLLDRASGNTIYF.

The chain couples TRBV29-1 to TRBJ2-1; possible D gene TRBD2, 6 bases. With 4 bases removed from V and 4 bases from J, the gap between germline ends came to 14 bases. The V gene's germline CDR1 is SQVTM and CDR2 ANQGSEA. CDR3 length equals 14 residues. CDR3 region: CSVAPGTPYNEQFF. The CDR3 coding sequence is TGCAGCGTTGCGCCCGGGACTCCTTACAATGAGCAGTTCTTC.

This sequence joins TRBV21-1 and TRBJ1-5; the DNA was not used to check the table's D call, TRBD1. TRBV21-1 is reported as a pseudogene. The CDR3 is 14 residues long. DNA of the CDR3: TGTGCCGGACCGGGACAGGGTATAAATCAGCCCCAGCATTTT. Residues: CAGPGQGINQPQHF.

The chain links TRBV19 to TRBJ2-7; 7 nucleotides line up with TRBD2. CDR3 length: 16 residues. Germline CDR1 and CDR2: LNHDA and SQIVND (reference sequence). V trimming: 5 bases; J trimming: 6 bases; junction bases outside the gene matches: 16. CDR3 nucleotide sequence: TGTGCCAGTAGTCTCAGACTAGCACCTTATGAAGGCGAGCAGTACTTC. Protein sequence: CASSLRLAPYEGEQYF.

V and J are TRBV7-9 and TRBJ2-2; TRBD1 matches 9 bases. The junction had 1 base not matched to a gene; V was cut back by 4 bases and J by 1 base. This CDR3 spans 15 amino acids. CDR1 and CDR2 (germline): SEHNR, FQNEAQ (reference sequence). DNA for the CDR3: TGTGCCAGCAGCTCGGGACAGGGGAACACCGGGGAGCTGTTTTTT. Its translation is CASSSGQGNTGELFF.

This sequence joins TRBV19 and TRBJ1-1; D is unresolved. The V end lost 1 base, the J end lost 5 bases, and 8 bases lay between the germline ends. The CDR3 has 13 residues. Germline V gene data show CDR1 as LNHDA and CDR2 as SQIVND (reference sequence). The CDR3 DNA is TGTGCCAGTAGTATAGGTGAGGAGACTGAAGCTTTCTTT. Its protein is CASSIGEETEAFF.

CDR3 nucleotide sequence: TGTGCCAGCAGCATGGGACTACAAAGGGGCGAGCAGTACTTC. It translates to CASSMGLQRGEQYF. This chain joins TRBV7-8 and TRBJ2-7; 7 bases map to TRBD2. This CDR3 comprises 14 residues. The germline gives CDR1 SGHVS, CDR2 FQNEAQ. The V and J ends lost 5 bases and 6 bases, in that order; junction bases with no gene match: 10.

This chain connects TRBV20-1 to TRBJ2-7; D is possibly TRBD1 (5 bases). The CDR3 spans 11 residues. CDR1 and CDR2 from the germline V gene are DFQATT and SNEGSKA (reference sequence). CDR3 amino acids: CSAQASGEQYF. CDR3 nucleotides: TGCAGCGCACAGGCGTCGGGCGAGCAGTACTTC.

The CDR3, as DNA: TGCGCCAGCAGCCAAGAAGGGACATATTCCTACGAGCAGTACTTC. Protein sequence: CASSQEGTYSYEQYF. The chain has TRBV4-3 and TRBJ2-7, with a possible D match to TRBD1 (6 bases). The CDR3 is 15 amino acids. V shed 0 bases and J shed 1 base, with 10 bases lying between them. Germline CDR1 reads LGHNA; CDR2 reads YSLEER.